The 30 T cell receptor beta chains presented below share a single source sample, sequenced in a study of response to subunit inactivated influenza vaccine. One entry per CDR3 protein, called by TCRdb with MiXCR from the RT-PCR reads. The table lists about 540,000 distinct CDR3 sequences, under 30% of them singletons. This sample also appeared in a second study, on T cells expressing NK-cell markers. That source reports: Production of TCR beta cDNA relied on 5'RACE template switching with UMIs.

Sample: CD4+ T cells sorted from PBMCs, taken about 13 days after vaccination. The receptors here all came from a man aged 50-60 years who received an inactivated influenza vaccine.

The rearrangement joins TRBV3-1 to TRBJ1-1; maybe TRBD1 (6 bases). CDR3 length: 16 amino acids. From germline, CDR1 is LGHDT and CDR2 YNNKEL (reference sequence). Trimming took off 3 bases at V and 3 bases at J, with 17 bases between the two ends. CDR3 in DNA: TGTGCCAGCAGCCATTGGGGGGGGCGGTATGACACTGAAGCTTTCTTT. As protein: CASSHWGGRYDTEAFF. The full variable domain, rest sourced from reference TRBV3-1 and TRBJ1-1, is DTAVSQTPKYLVTQMGNDKSIKCEQNLGHDTMYWYKQDSKKFLKIMFSYNNKELIINETVPNRFSPKSPDKAHLNLHINSLELGDSAVYFCASSHWGGRYDTEAFFGQGTRLTVV.

The chain has TRBV12-3 or TRBV12-4 and TRBJ2-5; 11 nucleotides agree with TRBD2. V lost 4 bases to trimming and J lost 3 bases; unmatched junction nucleotides: 7. The CDR3 is made up of 16 amino acids. CDR3 sequence (DNA): TGTGCCAGCAGTTGGTTAGCGGGAGGGACAAAAGAGACCCAGTACTTC. This sequence encodes CASSWLAGGTKETQYF.

This clonotype showed up just a few times. The V gene is TRBV6-1, the J gene TRBJ1-5; D is uncertain. V dropped 3 bases and J dropped 7 bases, with 16 bases sitting between them. From germline, CDR1 is MNHNS and CDR2 SASEGT. This CDR3 has 15 amino acids. The CDR3 DNA follows: TGTGCCAGCAGTGAGCGGGCCGCCCCACACCAGCCCCAGCATTTT. It codes for CASSERAAPHQPQHF.

The rearrangement links TRBV6-5 to TRBJ2-7; 8 bases match TRBD2. CDR1 and CDR2 (germline): MNHEY, SVGAGI. J lost 4 bases, V lost 4 bases, and 9 bases had no gene match. This CDR3 spans 15 amino acids. The CDR3 loop is CASSLVSGGRYEQYF. In DNA, the CDR3 is TGTGCCAGCAGTTTAGTTTCGGGAGGGAGATACGAGCAGTACTTC.

This clonotype turned up a few times. The CDR3 DNA sequence: TGTGCCATCAGTCCCGGCAGGGAGGGCAACACCGGGGAGCTGTTTTTT. Translating gives CAISPGREGNTGELFF. This chain joins TRBV10-3 and TRBJ2-2; 7 bases match TRBD2. The germline V gene has CDR1 ENHRY and CDR2 SYGVKD. The V gene end was trimmed by 5 bases and the J gene end by 2 bases; junction bases not matched to a gene: 8. The CDR3 runs to 16 residues.

The chain couples TRBV20-1 to TRBJ2-7; 13 nucleotides match TRBD2. Germline CDR1 DFQATT, CDR2 SNEGSKA (reference sequence). V was pared by 4 bases and J by 7 bases, with 7 bases of the junction left unmatched. The CDR3 totals 14 residues. The CDR3 region has the DNA TGCAGTGCTACGGGACTAGCGGGACCTACGGAGCAGTACTTC. Its protein product is CSATGLAGPTEQYF.

The rearrangement joins TRBV6-5 to TRBJ1-5; the D gene is possibly TRBD1 (5 bases). Germline assignment: CDR1 MNHEY and CDR2 SVGAGI. V shed 2 bases and J shed 5 bases, with 7 bases lying between them. This CDR3 is built from 13 residues. The CDR3 bases are TGTGCCAGCAGTTACGACAGTTATCAGCCCCAGCATTTT. Translated: CASSYDSYQPQHF.

The J gene is TRBJ2-1, the V gene TRBV12-3 or TRBV12-4, with 9 bases lining up with TRBD2. The CDR3 covers 17 residues. The V gene end was trimmed by 5 bases and the J gene end by 5 bases; junction bases not matched to a gene: 13. The CDR3 here is CASSPRGSGRSDNEQFF. The CDR3 nucleotides read TGTGCCAGCAGTCCCCGGGGGAGCGGGAGGTCAGACAATGAGCAGTTCTTC.

The J gene is TRBJ2-7, the V gene TRBV2; 11 bases match TRBD2. Germline V gives CDR1 SNHLY, CDR2 FYNNEI. The CDR3 length is 17 residues. Trimming took 2 bases from V and 1 from J; bases not matched to a gene: 7. Written as DNA, the CDR3 is TGTGCCAGCAGTGAAAGGCTAGCGGGAGGCAGTTCCTACGAGCAGTACTTC. Translated: CASSERLAGGSSYEQYF.

This chain links TRBV7-2 with TRBJ1-2, with TRBD1 identical over 7 bases. The CDR3 runs 14 residues. Per germline, CDR1 SGHTA and CDR2 FQGNSA. V dropped 5 bases and J dropped 5; count of bases not matched to a gene: 8. The CDR3: CASSGRTGAYGYTF. DNA for the CDR3: TGTGCCAGCAGCGGCCGGACAGGAGCTTATGGCTACACCTTC.

This clonotype was counted only a few times. For the CDR3, the DNA is TGCGCCAGCAGCTTGTCACCGGGACAAAAACCTTACGAGCAGTACTTC. Protein sequence: CASSLSPGQKPYEQYF. The rearrangement links TRBV5-1 to TRBJ2-7; the D gene is possibly TRBD1 (6 bases). The germline V and J ends were trimmed by 1 base and 4 bases, with 18 bases remaining between them. CDR3 length equals 16 residues. Germline V gene data show CDR1 as SGHRS and CDR2 as YFSETQ.

The CDR3 region is CASSQADPGQASLTQETQYF. CDR3 nucleotide sequence: TGCGCCAGCAGCCAAGCCGACCCGGGACAGGCTTCCTTAACCCAAGAGACCCAGTACTTC. J is TRBJ2-5 and V is TRBV4-3, with TRBD1 matching 8 bases. Germline lookup yields CDR1 LGHNA and CDR2 YSLEER. The CDR3 spans 20 residues. After removal of 1 base from V and 1 base from J, the junction contained 17 bases not matched to a gene.

The genes are TRBV5-1 and TRBJ2-1; weak D call: TRBD1 (6 bases). V lost 0 bases, J lost 9 bases, and 13 bases lay in between. CDR1 and CDR2 (germline): SGHRS, YFSETQ. The CDR3 has 14 amino acids. The CDR3 here is CASSLGIRGSEQFF. In DNA form, the CDR3 reads TGCGCCAGCAGCTTGGGGATCAGGGGAAGTGAGCAGTTCTTC.

The chain links TRBV14 to TRBJ2-3; 11 bases map to TRBD2. The germline CDR1 and CDR2 sequences are SGHDN and FVKESK. The J segment lost 4 bases and the V segment lost 4 bases, leaving 7 bases of the junction unmatched. The CDR3 has 16 residues. The CDR3 here is CASSPEPGLAADTQYF. For the CDR3, the DNA is TGTGCCAGCAGCCCCGAACCGGGACTAGCGGCAGATACGCAGTATTTT. The full variable domain, its missing parts supplied by reference TRBV14 and TRBJ2-3, is EAGVTQFPSHSVIEKGQTVTLRCDPISGHDNLYWYRRVMGKEIKFLLHFVKESKQDESGMPNNRFLAERTGGTYSTLKVQPAELEDSGVYFCASSPEPGLAADTQYFGPGTRLTVL.

This sequence joins TRBV7-2 and TRBJ2-3; D unresolved. The V gene lost 4 bases and the J gene lost 0 bases, with 11 bases spanning the gap. CDR3 length: 15 residues. The V gene's germline CDR1 is SGHTA and CDR2 FQGNSA. CDR3 sequence (DNA): TGTGCCAGCAGCTCGGCCTGGGTTAGCACAGATACGCAGTATTTT. Translating gives CASSSAWVSTDTQYF. The variable domain in full, with the rest retrieved from reference TRBV7-2 and TRBJ2-3, is GAGVSQSPSNKVTEKGKDVELRCDPISGHTALYWYRQSLGQGLEFLIYFQGNSAPDKSGLPSDRFSAERTGGSVSTLTIQRTQQEDSAVYLCASSSAWVSTDTQYFGPGTRLTVL.

There are a few counts of this clonotype. This chain links TRBV7-8 with TRBJ2-7, with TRBD2 matching 11 bases. Losses at the gene ends were 10 bases for V and 6 bases for J; bases not matched to a gene: 17. This CDR3 region has 16 residues. Germline lookup yields CDR1 SGHVS and CDR2 FQNEAQ. The CDR3 protein is CATSPRLAGGYREQYF. The DNA for the CDR3 is TGTGCCACCTCACCTCGGCTAGCGGGAGGTTATCGCGAGCAGTACTTC.

This rearrangement joins TRBV4-1 to TRBJ2-7; no reliable D call. V dropped 1 base and J dropped 0 bases, with 7 bases sitting between them. The germline V gene has CDR1 MGHRA and CDR2 YSYEKL. The CDR3 is 14 amino acids. The chain's CDR3 is CASSQVRYSYEQYF. DNA of the CDR3: TGCGCCAGCAGCCAAGTTCGCTACTCCTACGAGCAGTACTTC.

This rearrangement joins TRBV6-5 to TRBJ2-3; 9 positions agree with TRBD1. V was clipped by 1 base and J by 1 base; unmatched bases: 9. The CDR3 has 18 residues. Germline CDR1 MNHEY, CDR2 SVGAGI. As DNA, the CDR3 is TGTGCCAGCAGTTACTACCCTTTTCGGGACAGGGGCACAGATACGCAGTATTTT. It specifies CASSYYPFRDRGTDTQYF.

This clonotype was seen a few times. The chain links TRBV7-2 to TRBJ2-2; no clear D. CDR1 and CDR2 (germline): SGHTA, FQGNSA. Trimming took 0 bases from V and 0 from J, leaving 8 bases between them. The CDR3 consists of 16 residues. CDR3 sequence reads: CASSLARASNTGELFF. The CDR3 DNA follows: TGTGCCAGCAGCTTAGCACGGGCTTCGAACACCGGGGAGCTGTTTTTT.

This clonotype was recorded a few times. The genes are TRBV3-1 and TRBJ2-2; D remains unclear. V was clipped by 3 bases and J by 6 bases, with 8 bases between them. Per germline, CDR1 LGHDT and CDR2 YNNKEL (reference sequence). There are 13 residues in the CDR3. The CDR3 nucleotides read TGTGCCAGCAGCCAGTCCAACTCCGGGGAGCTGTTTTTT. Its protein is CASSQSNSGELFF.

This clonotype appeared a few times. This chain connects TRBV7-2 to TRBJ1-2, with a possible D match to TRBD1 (6 bases). Trimming stripped 5 bases from V and 8 bases from J, with 15 bases between. CDR1 is SGHTA and CDR2 is FQGNSA in the germline V gene. The CDR3 covers 13 residues. The CDR3 nucleotides are TGTGCCAGCAGCACTTTAAACAGGGACGGCTACACCTTC. This encodes CASSTLNRDGYTF.

V and J are TRBV20-1 and TRBJ2-3; 7 bases match TRBD2. The length of the CDR3 is 14 residues. J lost 3 bases, V lost 3 bases, and 6 bases had no gene match. CDR1 is DFQATT and CDR2 is SNEGSKA in the germline V gene (reference sequence). CDR3 sequence reads: CSASDAGETDTQYF. The CDR3 region has the DNA TGCAGTGCTAGCGACGCGGGGGAAACAGATACGCAGTATTTT.

This clonotype was picked up a small number of times. The gene calls are TRBV12-3 or TRBV12-4 and TRBJ1-1; D is unresolved. V lost 2 bases and J 1 base, leaving 8 bases between the germline ends. This CDR3 has 14 residues. CDR3 nucleotide sequence: TGTGCCAGCAGTTTAATGCACAAGAACACTGAAGCTTTCTTT. Translating it yields CASSLMHKNTEAFF.

This clonotype was seen a few times. This chain uses TRBV18 with TRBJ2-3; D is undetermined. Germline assignment: CDR1 KGHSH and CDR2 LQKENI. The V end lost 0 bases, the J end lost 0 bases, and 10 bases lay between the germline ends. CDR3 length equals 16 residues. The CDR3 DNA sequence: TGTGCCAGCTCACCACCGGTCGGGTCTAGCACAGATACGCAGTATTTT. It is translated as CASSPPVGSSTDTQYF.

This chain links TRBV7-9 with TRBJ1-2; 8 nucleotides line up with TRBD1. J was trimmed by 3 bases and V by 1 base; bases with no gene match: 4. This CDR3 is 15 amino acids long. Germline CDR1 and CDR2: SEHNR and FQNEAQ (reference sequence). The CDR3 protein is CASSLEAGGDYGYTF. The CDR3 region has the DNA TGTGCCAGCAGCTTAGAGGCAGGGGGCGACTATGGCTACACCTTC.

The sample holds a few counts of this clonotype. The chain combines TRBV7-9 with TRBJ2-1; 9 nucleotides match TRBD1. V dropped 3 bases and J dropped 9; count of bases not matched to a gene: 9. Germline loops: CDR1 SEHNR, CDR2 FQNEAQ (reference sequence). The CDR3 is 15 residues long. The CDR3 sequence is CASSFGTGGTVEQFF. The DNA for the CDR3 is TGTGCCAGCAGCTTTGGAACAGGGGGCACGGTTGAGCAGTTCTTC.

There are a few counts of this clonotype. The rearrangement links TRBV5-5 to TRBJ2-7, with TRBD1 identical over 11 bases. V shed 2 bases, J shed 2 bases, and the junction held 6 bases outside the gene matches. Per the germline V gene, CDR1 is SGHKS and CDR2 is YYEKEE (reference sequence). This CDR3 is 16 amino acids long. This chain's CDR3 is CASSFGPGQGAYEQYF. Written as DNA, the CDR3 is TGTGCCAGCAGCTTCGGCCCGGGACAGGGGGCCTACGAGCAGTACTTC. The full variable domain, completed using reference TRBV5-5 and TRBJ2-7, is DAGVTQSPTHLIKTRGQQVTLRCSPISGHKSVSWYQQVLGQGPQFIFQYYEKEERGRGNFPDRFSARQFPNYSSELNVNALLLGDSALYLCASSFGPGQGAYEQYFGPGTRLTVT.

This clonotype was detected a few times. This chain uses TRBV20-1 with TRBJ1-5; 10 nucleotides align to TRBD1. The CDR3 has 15 residues. V gave up 4 bases and J gave up 2 bases; unmatched junction bases: 5. Germline V CDR1 and CDR2: DFQATT, SNEGSKA (reference sequence). This CDR3 reads CSAMSGTGGNQPQHF. The CDR3 DNA reads TGCAGTGCTATGTCCGGGACAGGGGGCAATCAGCCCCAGCATTTT.

This rearrangement joins TRBV20-1 to TRBJ2-7, with TRBD2 matching over 10 bases. The V and J ends lost 1 base and 3 bases, in that order; junction bases with no gene match: 9. The germline gives CDR1 DFQATT, CDR2 SNEGSKA (reference sequence). The CDR3 length is 16 residues. CDR3 bases: TGCAGTGCTAGAGGCCCTAGCGGGAGAATTGGCTACGAGCAGTACTTC. It translates to CSARGPSGRIGYEQYF.

This clonotype occurred a few times. The J gene is TRBJ2-3, the V gene TRBV4-2; the D call may be TRBD1 or TRBD2 (5 bases each). V was pared by 6 bases and J by 4 bases, with 17 bases between. CDR1 and CDR2 (germline): LGHNA, YNFKEQ. This CDR3 comprises 15 residues. CDR3 protein: CASSPGLRSADTQYF. DNA of the CDR3: TGTGCCAGCAGTCCAGGGCTGCGTAGCGCAGATACGCAGTATTTT.